These 6 T cell receptor beta chains were sequenced from one sample in a study of cytomegalovirus exposure and HLA in healthy donors. The PCR ran on 60 Vbeta and 13 Jbeta primers. The assay was immunoSEQ multiplex PCR, and TCRdb's table has in-frame clones only and misses some. The sample lists 85,000 to 110,000 clones; roughly 80% were seen once. Sequenced material: PBMCs. These receptors all stem from a man in his fifties or sixties in good health and CMV-seropositive.

This chain uses TRBV19 with TRBJ2-2; D is possibly TRBD2 (5 bases). CDR1 is LNHDA and CDR2 is SQIVND in the germline V gene (reference sequence). Trimming stripped 1 base from V and 5 bases from J, with 14 bases between. The CDR3 totals 16 residues. The CDR3 bases are TGTGCCAGTAGTATAGGTCTAGCCGGGGTGACCGGGGAGCTGTTTTTT. This codes for CASSIGLAGVTGELFF.

The V and J genes are TRBV5-1 and TRBJ2-3; 10 nucleotides align to TRBD2. CDR3 length: 17 amino acids. Germline CDR1 reads SGHRS; CDR2 reads YFSETQ. Losses at the gene ends were 3 bases for V and 4 bases for J; bases not matched to a gene: 11. The CDR3 loop is CASSSDEAGGGADTQYF. CDR3 DNA sequence: TGCGCCAGCAGCTCGGACGAAGCGGGAGGGGGGGCAGATACGCAGTATTTT.

This chain links TRBV28 with TRBJ2-2; tentative D call: TRBD2 (6 bases). The CDR3 is 15 amino acids. Germline CDR1 reads MDHEN; CDR2 reads SYDVKM. Trimming took off 2 bases at V and 1 base at J, with 8 bases between the two ends. For the CDR3, the DNA is TGTGCCAGCAGTTTACCCGGGAGGAACACCGGGGAGCTGTTTTTT. Residues: CASSLPGRNTGELFF.

The J gene is TRBJ1-1, the V gene TRBV7-2; maybe TRBD1 (5 bases). The CDR3 runs 15 residues. The germline V gene has CDR1 SGHTA and CDR2 FQGNSA. V was cut by 1 base and J by 2 bases, with 11 bases left in between. The CDR3 loop reads CASSLVAGLNTEAFF. In DNA form, the CDR3 reads TGTGCCAGCAGCTTAGTGGCAGGGCTAAACACTGAAGCTTTCTTT.

The chain couples TRBV6-1 to TRBJ1-5; no clear D gene. Germline CDR1 is MNHNS and CDR2 is SASEGT. V was clipped by 0 bases and J by 1 base, with 13 bases between them. The CDR3 runs 17 residues. The CDR3 nucleotides are TGTGCCAGCAGTGAAGCCCCCCGGTCCTTCAGCAATCAGCCCCAGCATTTT. The encoded protein is CASSEAPRSFSNQPQHF.

The V call is TRBV11-2, the J call TRBJ2-3, with TRBD1 as a possible D gene (6 bases). V was trimmed by 5 bases and J by 2 bases, leaving 14 bases between them. The CDR3 is 15 amino acids. Per the germline V gene, CDR1 is SGHAT and CDR2 is FQNNGV. CDR3 sequence: CASSPTGHNTDTQYF. The CDR3 nucleotides read TGTGCCAGCAGCCCAACGGGACATAACACAGATACGCAGTATTTT. Full variable domain (remainder filled in from reference TRBV11-2 and TRBJ2-3): EAGVAQSPRYKIIEKRQSVAFWCNPISGHATLYWYQQILGQGPKLLIQFQNNGVVDDSQLPKDRFSAERLKGVDSTLKIQPAKLEDSAVYLCASSPTGHNTDTQYFGPGTRLTVL.